One TCR beta chain is described in this entry. This clone's antigen is unknown. Within one base of it there is no much larger clone, and no base qualities were kept. The trial excluded patients who had a history of autoimmune disease or who were on systemic immunosuppression. Peripheral blood for TCR sequencing was collected from all dose cohorts at baseline, on cycle 4 day 1, and on cycle 7 day 1. The samples were taken from a phase I, first-in-human, multicenter, open-label dose-escalation trial of ivuxolimab. Adults with locally advanced or metastatic melanoma, renal cell, hepatocellular, or head and neck squamous cell carcinoma were enrolled in the trial. Before TCR sequencing, CD4+ T cells and CD8+ T cells from peripheral blood were sorted into separate populations. This record belongs to a study of OX40 agonist ivuxolimab in advanced cancers. Broadly, across the study: Ivuxolimab, which targeted the costimulatory receptor OX40 (CD134), was an agonistic, fully human IgG2 monoclonal antibody. Partial responses occurred in three dose-escalation patients: two with cutaneous melanoma and one with hepatocellular carcinoma. Prior anti-PD-1, anti-PD-L1 or anti-CTLA-4 therapy was permitted, and 30% to 45% of dose-escalation patients had received checkpoint inhibitors. The point of sequencing TCRbeta in the periphery was to test whether ivuxolimab changed TCR sequence diversity and drove clonal T-cell expansion. In the dose-escalation cohort, approximately 82% of patients were male, and the mean age was around 60 years, with a range of about 23 to 90. The paper reports the monotherapy dose-escalation portion (N of about 54 patients) of the phase I ivuxolimab trial. Of the 50 to 55 patients in dose escalation, about 20 had hepatocellular carcinoma, some 15 had melanoma, 9 had renal cell carcinoma and 9 had head and neck cancer. Intravenous ivuxolimab was administered to patients every 2 weeks at six dose levels: 0.01, 0.1, 0.3, 1.5, 3 and 10 mg/kg. General study outcomes and caveats: The antigen specificity of the peripheral T cells that underwent clonal expansion was not determined. In the 0.1-3.0 mg/kg groups, partial responders had among the lowest normalized peripheral clonal expansion, particularly in CD8+ T cells. Clonal expansion of both CD4+ and CD8+ blood T cells was observed from baseline to week 6 at doses 0.1 to 3.0 mg/kg. After ivuxolimab, more expanded clones were found on average in CD8+ T cells than in CD4+ T cells. Low levels of normalized T-cell clonal expansion were also shown by some nonresponding patients.

Genomic DNA was extracted from sorted cells for sequencing of the TCRbeta CDR3 region. TCRbeta CDR3 regions were sequenced using the immunoSEQ Assay. In TCRdb, the immuneACCESS table is reduced to in-frame sequences with V and J assigned. These tables do not hold every clone; where another copy was compared, an unresolved V gene accounts for under half, and the others remain unexplained. The sample records about 120,000 clones, around 93% of which are singletons. Approximately 0.15% of the sample belongs to the ten largest clones. The sequence was collected from an adult with an advanced solid tumor such as melanoma, head and neck, liver or kidney cancer. Sequencing used CD4+ or CD8+ T cells sorted from blood, obtained in a trial of the OX40 agonist ivuxolimab.

CDR3 loop: CASSVVGSSYYNEQFF. The DNA reads as follows: TGTGCCAGCAGCGTAGTTGGCAGCTCCTATTACAATGAGCAGTTCTTC. Recombination linked TRBV9 to TRBJ2-1, with the D gene too uncertain to name. The trim is 0 bases for V and 4 bases for J, with a gap of 14 bases between the germline ends. CDR1 and CDR2 were assigned from the germline V gene as SGDLS and YYNGEE. The CDR3 has 16 amino acids, counting the end cysteine and phenylalanine. Only the CDR3 DNA is retained, 48 bases long and in frame from the first base.